These T cell receptor beta chains were read from a single sample in a study of regulatory T cells in long-lasting Graves disease. MiXCR was run by TCRdb on the multiplex PCR reads, yielding one entry per CDR3 protein. The sample shows some 440,000 distinct CDR3 sequences, less than 25% of them seen only once. Sequences were derived from peripheral blood mononuclear cells (PBMCs), sampled when the disease was refractory, from a patient treated with antithyroid drugs. The receptor set was obtained from a female donor with Graves disease. Each CDR3 is given with its conserved first and last residue. D genes are given only for firm matches. Rows may omit the clone size; those that give it use once, few, many or a size class.

v_gene	j_gene	d_gene	abundance	CDR3aa	CDR3nt
TRBV7-8	TRBJ2-7	TRBD2	many	CASSWVAGGVFTSEQYF	TGTGCCAGCAGCTGGGTAGCGGGAGGAGTCTTTACGAGTGAGCAGTACTTC
TRBV5-1	TRBJ1-1	NA	few	CASRGLEDGDTEAFF	TGCGCCAGCAGGGGTTTGGAGGATGGGGACACTGAAGCTTTCTTT
TRBV28	TRBJ2-5	NA	many	CASSFMRVARKETQYF	TGTGCCAGCAGTTTTATGAGGGTAGCCCGGAAGGAGACCCAGTACTTC
TRBV12-3/TRBV12-4	TRBJ1-1	TRBD1	NA	CASSLISGGITEAFF	TGTGCCAGCAGTTTAATCTCAGGGGGGATAACTGAAGCTTTCTTT
TRBV28	TRBJ1-1	NA	many	CASSLDTLTEAFF	TGTGCCAGCAGTTTAGACACTCTGACTGAAGCTTTCTTT
TRBV6-1	TRBJ1-5	NA	NA	CASHRSDSNQPQHF	TGTGCCAGCCACCGGTCCGATAGCAATCAGCCCCAGCATTTT
TRBV2	TRBJ2-5	TRBD1	many	CASSEGTGADQETQYF	TGTGCCAGCAGTGAAGGGACAGGGGCCGACCAAGAGACCCAGTACTTC
TRBV29-1	TRBJ1-2	NA	NA	CSAAGVQGFYGYTF	TGCAGCGCCGCCGGGGTACAGGGTTTCTATGGCTACACCTTC
TRBV6-1	TRBJ2-7	NA	few	CASNEIGYEQYF	TGTGCCAGCAACGAGATAGGCTACGAGCAGTACTTC
TRBV7-6	TRBJ1-5	NA	many	CASSSQAGSTQPQHF	TGTGCCAGCAGCTCCCAGGCAGGGAGTACGCAGCCCCAGCATTTT
TRBV6-9	TRBJ1-5	NA	many	CASSYSKGQPQHF	TGTGCCAGCAGTTACTCGAAGGGGCAGCCCCAGCATTTT
TRBV30	TRBJ1-1	NA	many	CAWRWGRNTEAFF	TGTGCCTGGAGGTGGGGTCGGAACACTGAAGCTTTCTTT
TRBV28	TRBJ1-2	TRBD1	many	CASRDRANYGYTF	TGTGCCAGCAGGGACAGGGCTAACTATGGCTACACCTTC
TRBV11-3	TRBJ2-2	TRBD1	few	CASSLNRGITGELFF	TGTGCCAGCAGCTTAAACAGGGGAATCACCGGGGAGCTGTTTTTT
TRBV6-1	TRBJ2-7	NA	many	CASSKRLPGRIYEQYF	TGTGCCAGCAGTAAAAGGTTACCGGGAAGAATATACGAGCAGTACTTC
TRBV27	TRBJ2-7	NA	many	CASSHLAKSYEQYF	TGTGCCAGCAGTCACCTAGCGAAATCCTACGAGCAGTACTTC
TRBV7-2	TRBJ1-2	TRBD1	many	CASSLAGGTGGFYGYTF	TGTGCCAGCAGCTTAGCCGGCGGGACAGGGGGTTTCTATGGCTACACCTTC
TRBV5-1	TRBJ2-7	NA	few	CASSFHQLGHYEQYF	TGCGCCAGCAGCTTTCATCAGTTGGGTCACTACGAGCAGTACTTC
TRBV4-2	TRBJ1-4	NA	NA	CASSQAGTLRGVFF	TGTGCCAGCAGCCAAGCCGGGACCCTACGGGGGGTGTTTTTT
TRBV19	TRBJ1-6	NA	few	CASSITAYSPLHF	TGTGCCAGTAGTATCACGGCTTATTCACCCCTCCACTTT
TRBV29-1	TRBJ2-1	TRBD2	NA	CSVEAGLADNNEQFF	TGCAGCGTTGAAGCGGGACTAGCGGACAACAATGAGCAGTTCTTC
TRBV7-9	TRBJ2-7	NA	few	CASSLTYYEQYF	TGTGCCAGCAGCCTAACCTACTACGAGCAGTACTTC